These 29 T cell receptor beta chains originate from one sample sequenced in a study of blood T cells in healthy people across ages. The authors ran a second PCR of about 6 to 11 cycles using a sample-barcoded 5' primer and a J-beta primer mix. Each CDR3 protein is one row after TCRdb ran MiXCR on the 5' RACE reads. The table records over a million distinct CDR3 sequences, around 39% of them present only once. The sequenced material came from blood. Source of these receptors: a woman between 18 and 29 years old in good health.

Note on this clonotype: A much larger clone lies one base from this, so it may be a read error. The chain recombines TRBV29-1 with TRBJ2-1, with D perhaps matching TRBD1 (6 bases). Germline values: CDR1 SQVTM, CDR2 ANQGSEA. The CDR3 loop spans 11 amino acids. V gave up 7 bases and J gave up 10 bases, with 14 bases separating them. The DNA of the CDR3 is TGCAGCGGAGGACAGTACTACGAGCAGTTCTTC. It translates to CSGGQYYEQFF.

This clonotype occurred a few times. The CDR3: CASSSIDYEQYF. The CDR3 coding sequence is TGTGCCAGCAGCTCGATCGACTACGAGCAGTACTTC. The chain has TRBV5-8 and TRBJ2-7; D unresolved. Germline CDR1 SGHTS, CDR2 YDEGEE. Trimming cost V 3 bases and J 3 bases, with 7 bases left between them. The CDR3 has 12 amino acids.

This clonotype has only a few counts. CDR3 loop: CASIRTETYEQYF. Here the CDR3 DNA reads TGTGCCAGCATACGGACAGAAACCTACGAGCAGTACTTC. The chain uses TRBV6-4 and TRBJ2-7, with D possibly TRBD1 on 6 matching bases. The V end was cut by 7 bases, the J end by 2 bases, with 12 bases between. Germline CDR1 reads MRHNA; CDR2 reads SNTAGT. The length of the CDR3 is 13 residues.

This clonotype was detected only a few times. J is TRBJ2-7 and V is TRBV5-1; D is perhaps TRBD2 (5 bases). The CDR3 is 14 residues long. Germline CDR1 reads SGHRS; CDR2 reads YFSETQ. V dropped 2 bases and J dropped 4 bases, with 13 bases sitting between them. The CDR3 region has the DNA TGCGCCAGCAGCTTTTTCGGGAACAATTACGAGCAGTACTTC. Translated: CASSFFGNNYEQYF.

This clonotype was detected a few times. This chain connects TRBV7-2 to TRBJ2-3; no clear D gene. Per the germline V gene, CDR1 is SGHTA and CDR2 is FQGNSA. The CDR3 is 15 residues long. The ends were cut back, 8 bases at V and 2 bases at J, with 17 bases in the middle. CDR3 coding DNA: TGTGCCAGCCGCTGGACGGGCTCATCCACAGATACGCAGTATTTT. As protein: CASRWTGSSTDTQYF. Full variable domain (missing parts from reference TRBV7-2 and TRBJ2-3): GAGVSQSPSNKVTEKGKDVELRCDPISGHTALYWYRQSLGQGLEFLIYFQGNSAPDKSGLPSDRFSAERTGGSVSTLTIQRTQQEDSAVYLCASRWTGSSTDTQYFGPGTRLTVL.

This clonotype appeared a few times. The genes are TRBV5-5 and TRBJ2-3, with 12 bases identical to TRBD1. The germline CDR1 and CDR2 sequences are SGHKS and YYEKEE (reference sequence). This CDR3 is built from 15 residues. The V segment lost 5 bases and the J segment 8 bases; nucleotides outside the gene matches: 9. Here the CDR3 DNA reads TGTGCCAGCAGTGCCGAGGGACAGGGGGCGGGTACGCAGTATTTT. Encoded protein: CASSAEGQGAGTQYF.

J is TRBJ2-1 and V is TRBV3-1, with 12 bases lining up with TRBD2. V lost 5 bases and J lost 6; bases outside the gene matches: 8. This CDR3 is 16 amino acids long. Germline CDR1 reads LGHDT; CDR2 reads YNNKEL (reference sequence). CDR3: CASSLPGLAGVNEQFF. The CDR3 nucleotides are TGTGCCAGCAGCTTGCCGGGACTAGCGGGCGTCAATGAGCAGTTCTTC.

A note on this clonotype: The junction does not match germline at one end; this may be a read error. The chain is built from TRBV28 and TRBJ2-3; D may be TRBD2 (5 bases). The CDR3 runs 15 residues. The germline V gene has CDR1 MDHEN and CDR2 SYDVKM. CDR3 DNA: TGTGCCAGCAGTTTGGAGGACCCTAGCACAGATACGCGGTATTTT. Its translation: CASSLEDPSTDTRYF. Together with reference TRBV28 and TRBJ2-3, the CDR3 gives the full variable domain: DVKVTQSSRYLVKRTGEKVFLECVQDMDHENMFWYRQDPGLGLRLIYFSYDVKMKEKGDIPEGYSVSREKKERFSLILESASTNQTSMYLCASSLEDPSTDTRYFGPGTRLTVL.

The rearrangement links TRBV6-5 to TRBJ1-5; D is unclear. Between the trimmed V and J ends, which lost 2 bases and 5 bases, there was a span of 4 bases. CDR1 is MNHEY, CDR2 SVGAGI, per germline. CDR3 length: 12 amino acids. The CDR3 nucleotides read TGTGCCAGCAGTTACACAGATCAGCCCCAGCATTTT. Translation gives CASSYTDQPQHF.

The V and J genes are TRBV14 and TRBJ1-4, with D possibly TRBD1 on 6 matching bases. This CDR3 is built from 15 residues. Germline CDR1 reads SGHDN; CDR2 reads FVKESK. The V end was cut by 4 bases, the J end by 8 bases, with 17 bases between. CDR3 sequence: CASSPTRGAGEKLFF. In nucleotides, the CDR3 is TGTGCCAGCAGCCCTACACGGGGGGCAGGAGAAAAACTGTTTTTT.

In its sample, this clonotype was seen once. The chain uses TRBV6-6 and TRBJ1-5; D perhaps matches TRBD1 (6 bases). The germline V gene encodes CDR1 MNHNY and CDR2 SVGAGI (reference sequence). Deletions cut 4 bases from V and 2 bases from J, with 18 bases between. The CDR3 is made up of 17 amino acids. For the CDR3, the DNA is TGTGCCAGCAGTTCCCCCGGACAGCTCGCTCGCAATCAGCCCCAGCATTTT. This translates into CASSSPGQLARNQPQHF.

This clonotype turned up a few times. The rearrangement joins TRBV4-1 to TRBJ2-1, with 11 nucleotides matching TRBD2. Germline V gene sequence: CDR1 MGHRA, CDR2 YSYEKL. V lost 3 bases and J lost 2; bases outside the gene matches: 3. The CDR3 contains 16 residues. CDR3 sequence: CASSQETSGTYNEQFF. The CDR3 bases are TGCGCCAGCAGCCAGGAGACTAGCGGGACCTACAATGAGCAGTTCTTC.

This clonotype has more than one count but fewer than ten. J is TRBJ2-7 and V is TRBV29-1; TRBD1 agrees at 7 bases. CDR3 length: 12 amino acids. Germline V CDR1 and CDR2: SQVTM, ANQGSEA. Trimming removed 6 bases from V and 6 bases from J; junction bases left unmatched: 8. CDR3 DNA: TGCAGCGTAGCGAGACAGGGTCGCGAGCAGTACTTC. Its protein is CSVARQGREQYF.

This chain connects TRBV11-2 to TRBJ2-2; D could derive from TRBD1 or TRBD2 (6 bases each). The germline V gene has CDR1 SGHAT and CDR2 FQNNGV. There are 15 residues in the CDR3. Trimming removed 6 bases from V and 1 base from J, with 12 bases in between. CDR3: CASRLGGLNTGELFF. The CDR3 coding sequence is TGTGCCAGCAGGCTAGGGGGGCTGAACACCGGGGAGCTGTTTTTT. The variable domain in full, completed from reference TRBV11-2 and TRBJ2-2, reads EAGVAQSPRYKIIEKRQSVAFWCNPISGHATLYWYQQILGQGPKLLIQFQNNGVVDDSQLPKDRFSAERLKGVDSTLKIQPAKLEDSAVYLCASRLGGLNTGELFFGEGSRLTVL.

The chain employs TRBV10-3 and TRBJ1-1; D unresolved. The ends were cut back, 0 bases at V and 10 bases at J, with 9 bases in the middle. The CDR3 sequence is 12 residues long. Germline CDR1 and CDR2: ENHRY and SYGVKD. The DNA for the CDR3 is TGTGCCATCAGTGAGTCGACGGATCTAGCTTTCTTT. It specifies CAISESTDLAFF.

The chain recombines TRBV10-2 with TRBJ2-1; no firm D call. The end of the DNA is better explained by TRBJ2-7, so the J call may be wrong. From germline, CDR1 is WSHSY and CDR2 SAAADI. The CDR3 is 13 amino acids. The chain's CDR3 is CASRQSSYNEQYF. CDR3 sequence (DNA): TGCGCCAGCAGACAGTCATCCTACAATGAGCAGTACTTC.

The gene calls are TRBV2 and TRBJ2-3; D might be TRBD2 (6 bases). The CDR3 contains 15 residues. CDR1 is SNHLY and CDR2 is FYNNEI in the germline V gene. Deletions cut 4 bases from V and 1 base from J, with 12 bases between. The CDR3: CASSGTWGGTDTQYF. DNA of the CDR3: TGTGCCAGCAGTGGGACTTGGGGGGGCACAGATACGCAGTATTTT.

CDR3 region: CSVGARGETQYF. For the CDR3, the DNA is TGCAGCGTTGGTGCGAGGGGAGAGACCCAGTACTTC. This chain uses TRBV29-1 with TRBJ2-5; either TRBD1 or TRBD2 may supply D (5 bases each). V lost 4 bases, J lost 4 bases, and 10 bases lay in between. The CDR3 is made up of 12 amino acids. The V gene's germline CDR1 is SQVTM and CDR2 ANQGSEA.

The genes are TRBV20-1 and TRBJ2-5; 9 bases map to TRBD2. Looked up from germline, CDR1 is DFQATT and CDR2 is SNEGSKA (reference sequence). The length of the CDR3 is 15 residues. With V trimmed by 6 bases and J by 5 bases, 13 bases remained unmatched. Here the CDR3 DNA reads TGCAGTGCCCTTCATCGGCTAGCGGGGATGGAGACCCAGTACTTC. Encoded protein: CSALHRLAGMETQYF.

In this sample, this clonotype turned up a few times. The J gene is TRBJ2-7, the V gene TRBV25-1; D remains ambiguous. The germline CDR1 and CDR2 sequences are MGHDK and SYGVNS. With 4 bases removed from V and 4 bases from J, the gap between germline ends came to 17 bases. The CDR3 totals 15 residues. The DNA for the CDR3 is TGTGCCAGCAGTGGAGTTAGGGTTTGTAAGTACGAGCAGTACTTC. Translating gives CASSGVRVCKYEQYF.

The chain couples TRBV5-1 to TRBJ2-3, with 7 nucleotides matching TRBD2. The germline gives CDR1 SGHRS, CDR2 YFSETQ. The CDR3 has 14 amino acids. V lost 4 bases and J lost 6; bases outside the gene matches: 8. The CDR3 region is CASSPLAEGDTQYF. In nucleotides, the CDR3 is TGCGCCAGCAGCCCTCTAGCGGAGGGGGATACGCAGTATTTT.

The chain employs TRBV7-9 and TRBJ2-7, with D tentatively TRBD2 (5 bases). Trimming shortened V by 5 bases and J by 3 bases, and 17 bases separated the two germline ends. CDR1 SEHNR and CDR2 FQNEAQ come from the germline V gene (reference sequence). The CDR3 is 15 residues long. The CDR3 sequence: CASSPHTGSNYEQYF. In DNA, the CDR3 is TGTGCCAGCAGCCCCCATACGGGATCTAACTACGAGCAGTACTTC.

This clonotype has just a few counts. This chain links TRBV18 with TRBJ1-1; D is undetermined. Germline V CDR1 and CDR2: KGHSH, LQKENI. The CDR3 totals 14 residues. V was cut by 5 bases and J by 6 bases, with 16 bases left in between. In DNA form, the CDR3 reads TGTGCCAGCTCAGCCACCGGGTTAACGGCTGAAGCTTTCTTT. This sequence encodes CASSATGLTAEAFF.

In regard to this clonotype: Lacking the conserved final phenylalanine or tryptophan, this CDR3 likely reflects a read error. CDR3 DNA sequence: TGTGCCGGCAGTGCGACTAGCGGGAGCTCCTACAATGAGCAGTTCTCC. Amino acids: CAGSATSGSSYNEQFS. The chain carries TRBV25-1 and TRBJ2-1; TRBD2 matches at 12 bases. Germline assignment: CDR1 MGHDK and CDR2 SYGVNS. CDR3 length: 16 amino acids.

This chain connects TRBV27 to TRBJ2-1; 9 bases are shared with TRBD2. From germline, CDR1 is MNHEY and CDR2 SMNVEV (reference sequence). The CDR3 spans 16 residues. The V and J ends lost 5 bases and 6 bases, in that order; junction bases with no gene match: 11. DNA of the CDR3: TGTGCCAGCAGTCCCCGGCTGCGGGAGGGCCTCAATGAGCAGTTCTTC. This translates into CASSPRLREGLNEQFF.

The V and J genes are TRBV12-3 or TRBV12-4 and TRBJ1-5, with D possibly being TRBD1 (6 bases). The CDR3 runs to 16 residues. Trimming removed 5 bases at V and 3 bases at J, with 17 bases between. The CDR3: CASSKEGGDDNQPQHF. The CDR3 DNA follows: TGTGCCAGCAGTAAAGAGGGGGGGGACGACAATCAGCCCCAGCATTTT.

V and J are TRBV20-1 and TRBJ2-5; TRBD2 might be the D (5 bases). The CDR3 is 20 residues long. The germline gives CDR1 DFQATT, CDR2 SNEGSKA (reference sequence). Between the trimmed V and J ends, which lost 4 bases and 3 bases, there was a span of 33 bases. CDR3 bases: TGCAGTGCTACCCAATGGGGTGTTCTAAGCGGTCCACTGGGGAAAGAGACCCAGTACTTC. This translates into CSATQWGVLSGPLGKETQYF.

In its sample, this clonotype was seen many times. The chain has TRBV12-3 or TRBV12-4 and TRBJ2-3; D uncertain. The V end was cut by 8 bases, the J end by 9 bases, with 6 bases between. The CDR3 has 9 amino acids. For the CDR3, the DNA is TGTGCCAGCGGGAAAACGCAGTATTTT. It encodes CASGKTQYF.

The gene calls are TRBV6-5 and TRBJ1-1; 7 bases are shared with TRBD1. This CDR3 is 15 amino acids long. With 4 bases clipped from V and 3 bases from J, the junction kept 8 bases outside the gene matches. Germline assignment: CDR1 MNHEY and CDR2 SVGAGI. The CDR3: CASSLQGLGYTEAFF. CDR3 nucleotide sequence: TGTGCCAGCAGTTTACAGGGGCTTGGGTACACTGAAGCTTTCTTT.